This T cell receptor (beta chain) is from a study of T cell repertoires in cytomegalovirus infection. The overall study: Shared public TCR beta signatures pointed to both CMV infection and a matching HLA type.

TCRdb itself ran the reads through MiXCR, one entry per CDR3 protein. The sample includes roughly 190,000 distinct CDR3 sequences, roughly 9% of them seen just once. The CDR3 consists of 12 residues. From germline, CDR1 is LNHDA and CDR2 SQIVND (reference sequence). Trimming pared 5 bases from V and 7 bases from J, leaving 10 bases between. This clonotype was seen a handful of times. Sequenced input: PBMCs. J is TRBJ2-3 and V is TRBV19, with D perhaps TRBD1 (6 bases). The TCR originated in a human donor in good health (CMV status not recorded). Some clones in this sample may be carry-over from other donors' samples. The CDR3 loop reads CASSPGTHTQYF. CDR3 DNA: TGTGCCAGTAGTCCCGGGACACATACGCAGTATTTT. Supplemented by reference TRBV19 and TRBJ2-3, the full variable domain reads DGGITQSPKYLFRKEGQNVTLSCEQNLNHDAMYWYRQDPGQGLRLIYYSQIVNDFQKGDIAEGYSVSREKKESFPLTVTSAQKNPTAFYLCASSPGTHTQYFGPGTRLTVL.